These T cell receptor beta chains were read from a single sample in a study of shared clonotypes between healthy human individuals. The assay was immunoSEQ multiplex PCR, and TCRdb's table has in-frame clones only and misses some. The sample lists 1,400,000 or so clones, about 98.5% occurring once. The sequenced sample was naive CD4+ T cells sorted from blood. The origin of the receptors is a man younger than 40 in good health. Both conserved end residues are part of each CDR3. A D gene is named only where the DNA matches it firmly. Size values are once, few and many counts, or a class for expanded clones, and some rows have none.

d_call j_call clone_size v_call cdr3_nt cdr3_aa
TRBD2 TRBJ2-1 - TRBV19 TGTGCCAGTACTATAGGACTAGCCTCGGATGAGCAGTTCTTC CASTIGLASDEQFF
TRBD2 TRBJ2-1 - TRBV2 TGTGCCAGCAGACCAACAAGCGGGAGGGCCCGGGGAAAGGAGCAGTTCTTC CASRPTSGRARGKEQFF
- TRBJ2-5 - TRBV18 TGTGCCAGCTCAATGGGAACCCGAGAGACCCAGTACTTC CASSMGTRETQYF
- TRBJ1-1 - TRBV5-5 TGTGCCAGCAGCTTGATCGGGAACCAGATCTCTGAAGCTTTCTTT CASSLIGNQISEAFF
- TRBJ1-1 - TRBV5-6 TGTGCCAGCAGCTTGGGACAGACTGAAGCTTTCTTT CASSLGQTEAFF
TRBD1 TRBJ1-2 - TRBV6-5 TGTGCCAGCAGTTACCGTGGGACAGATGGCTACACCTTC CASSYRGTDGYTF
- TRBJ2-7 - TRBV25-1 TGTGCCAGCAGTCAGACAGGATACGAGCAGTACTTC CASSQTGYEQYF
- TRBJ2-5 - TRBV5-1 TGCGCCAGCAGCTCCCCGAGGCTGCACGAGTTACAAGAGACCCAGTACTTC CASSSPRLHELQETQYF
TRBD1 TRBJ2-4 - TRBV11-2 TGTGCCAGCAGCGTACGACAGGGGGCGGACAAAAACATTCAGTACTTC CASSVRQGADKNIQYF
TRBD2 TRBJ2-7 - TRBV27 TGTGCCAGCAGTCCTCTAGCGGGAGTAGTGGTATACGAGCAGTACTTC CASSPLAGVVVYEQYF
- TRBJ2-5 once TRBV21-1 TGTGCCAGCAGCAAAGTCGAGCGGCAAGAGACCCAGTACTTC CASSKVERQETQYF
TRBD2 TRBJ2-2 - TRBV7-6 TGTGCCAGCAGCTTAGCTGCACTAGCGGGAGGGGAGCTGTTTTTT CASSLAALAGGELFF
TRBD1 TRBJ1-2 - TRBV18 TGTGCCAGCTCACAGGACAGGGTAAACTATGGCTACACCTTC CASSQDRVNYGYTF
- TRBJ2-5 - TRBV5-4 TGTGCCAGCAGCCCAGTGTCTGAGGGCCAAGAGACCCAGTACTTC CASSPVSEGQETQYF
TRBD2 TRBJ2-3 - TRBV28 TGTGCCAGCAGTTTACTAGCGGGAGATACAGATACGCAGTATTTT CASSLLAGDTDTQYF
- TRBJ2-1 - TRBV18 TGTGCCAGCTCACCGAAGCAGGGTGGGACTGAGCAGTTCTTC CASSPKQGGTEQFF
- TRBJ1-1 - TRBV7-8 TGTGCCAGCAGCCTAGGGGCGGGCAGGGTAAAAACTGAAGCTTTCTTT CASSLGAGRVKTEAFF
TRBD2 TRBJ2-5 - TRBV7-9 TGTGCCAGCACCCTCTCGGGGGGAGAGACCCAGTACTTC CASTLSGGETQYF
TRBD1 TRBJ2-7 - TRBV6-1 TGTGCCAGCATGGGGGACAGGGTCCGCGAGCAGTACTTC CASMGDRVREQYF
- TRBJ2-2 - TRBV10-3 TGTGCCATCAGTGAGGGCGCCCACAGAAGCACCGGGGAGCTGTTTTTT CAISEGAHRSTGELFF